This T cell receptor beta chain was documented in a study of Ad26.COV2.S vaccination and SARS-CoV-2 variants. Looking at the study overall: The vaccine Ad26.COV2.S was put into the muscle once, or twice with 56 days between. Notes on the study in general: The breadth of spike-specific CD8+ and CD4+ T cell responses after vaccination was reportedly substantial. Total T cell responses were possibly underestimated by TCR breadth and depth analyses.

Only in-frame clones appear in the TCRdb table, and some are missing; sequencing was by immunoSEQ multiplex PCR. Here the sample spans around 250,000 clones, approximately 88% being singletons. The treatment denotes: about 20 received Ad26.COV2.S at low or high dose, single or two shots; roughly 5 received placebo; per-sample allocation not given. Day 63 following the first vaccine or placebo injection was when the samples were taken. The CDR3 spans 17 residues. After removal of 2 bases from V and 0 bases from J, the junction contained 9 bases not matched to a gene. CDR1 and CDR2 (germline): SGHRS, YFSETQ. Notes on this clone: Its antigen is unidentified.

The sequence came from a person aged 18-65 years who received the Ad26.COV2.S COVID-19 vaccine or a placebo. Sequenced here: peripheral blood, sampled in a trial of Ad26.COV2.S vaccine versus placebo. This rearrangement joins TRBV5-1 to TRBJ1-1, with 8 bases aligning to TRBD1. This chain's CDR3 is CASSFGPQGVMNTEAFF. The CDR3 nucleotides are TGCGCCAGCAGCTTCGGACCACAGGGGGTGATGAACACTGAAGCTTTCTTT. The variable domain in full, completed from reference TRBV5-1 and TRBJ1-1, reads KAGVTQTPRYLIKTRGQQVTLSCSPISGHRSVSWYQQTPGQGLQFLFEYFSETQRNKGNFPGRFSGRQFSNSRSEMNVSTLELGDSALYLCASSFGPQGVMNTEAFFGQGTRLTVV.